Below are 14 T cell receptor beta chains sequenced from a single sample in a study of Tregs in tolerant kidney transplant recipients. The table came from immunoSEQ multiplex PCR; TCRdb's copy has only in-frame clones and leaves some out. The sample comprises about 52,000 clones, about nine tenths of which are singletons, and 15% rests with the top ten. Mixed chimerism was transient after nonmyeloablative marrow transplants from related graft donors. The sequenced sample was CD8+ T cells from blood (PBMCs), obtained 24 months after the transplant. The receptors were sampled from a human patient who received a combined kidney and bone marrow transplant. Part of the T cell pool may stem from the graft donor.

The rearrangement uses TRBV9 and TRBJ2-3; TRBD2 aligns across 10 bases. Trimming took 3 bases from V and 15 from J; bases not matched to a gene: 4. Germline lookup yields CDR1 SGDLS and CDR2 YYNGEE. CDR3 length: 11 residues. This chain's CDR3 is CASSASGGVYF. The CDR3 DNA is TGTGCCAGCAGCGCAAGCGGGGGGGTATATTTT.

This clone occurred a few times. The gene calls are TRBV27 and TRBJ2-7; the D is unclear. The CDR3 sequence is 15 residues long. Deletions cut 1 base from V and 6 bases from J, with 16 bases between. Looked up from germline, CDR1 is MNHEY and CDR2 is SMNVEV (reference sequence). The CDR3 is CASSLFGRYFREQYF. The CDR3 coding sequence is TGTGCCAGCAGTTTATTTGGTCGGTACTTCCGCGAGCAGTACTTC.

As regards this clone: The junction departs from germline at one end; a sequencing error may be responsible. Other DNA sequences in this sample translate to the same CDR3. The chain links TRBV27 to TRBJ1-6; maybe TRBD1 (6 bases). This CDR3 has 17 residues. Germline values: CDR1 MNHEY, CDR2 SMNVEV (reference sequence). The CDR3 loop is CASSPLPRTEDNSPLHF. DNA for the CDR3: TGTGCCAGCAGCCCACTACCTAGGACAGAAGATAATTCCCCCCTCCACTTT.

This clone appeared once. The chain employs TRBV7-9 and TRBJ2-7; D is uncertain. V gave up 5 bases and J gave up 4 bases, with 15 bases separating them. The CDR3 is 14 residues long. Per the germline V gene, CDR1 is SEHNR and CDR2 is FQNEAQ (reference sequence). The CDR3 reads CASSPSPGIYEQYF. CDR3 bases: TGTGCCAGCAGCCCCTCCCCAGGAATATACGAGCAGTACTTC.

The rearrangement links TRBV7-3 to TRBJ2-5; possible D gene TRBD2, 6 bases. Trimming took off 3 bases at V and 5 bases at J, with 10 bases between the two ends. The germline gives CDR1 SGHTA, CDR2 FQGTGA. CDR3 length: 13 amino acids. CDR3 sequence (DNA): TGTGCCAGCAGCTTGGCGGGACCGGAGACCCAGTACTTC. Residues: CASSLAGPETQYF.

The chain employs TRBV7-9 and TRBJ2-3, with TRBD2 identical over 9 bases. Trimming cost V 10 bases and J 5 bases; bases outside gene matches: 10. The germline V gene encodes CDR1 SEHNR and CDR2 FQNEAQ (reference sequence). The CDR3 sequence is 14 residues long. CDR3 sequence reads: CATGSAGGIDTQYF. Here the CDR3 DNA reads TGTGCCACAGGGTCGGCGGGAGGGATAGATACGCAGTATTTT.

The chain has TRBV5-6 and TRBJ1-1, with 10 bases lining up with TRBD1. This CDR3 has 14 amino acids. Germline CDR1 SGHDT, CDR2 YYEEEE. V trimming: 0 bases; J trimming: 4 bases; junction bases outside the gene matches: 0. CDR3 loop: CASSLGQGATEAFF. CDR3 nucleotides: TGTGCCAGCAGCTTGGGACAGGGGGCCACTGAAGCTTTCTTT.

This chain uses TRBV5-6 with TRBJ2-1; 7 bases agree with TRBD1. Germline lookup yields CDR1 SGHDT and CDR2 YYEEEE. With V trimmed by 4 bases and J by 4 bases, 11 bases remained unmatched. The length of the CDR3 is 16 residues. In DNA form, the CDR3 reads TGTGCCAGCAGCGTCGGACAGGCCTTTGGTTACAATGAGCAGTTCTTC. Residues: CASSVGQAFGYNEQFF.

V and J are TRBV29-1 and TRBJ1-2; 10 bases fit TRBD1. V shed 1 base and J 8 bases; nucleotides not matched to a gene: 7. The germline V gene encodes CDR1 SQVTM and CDR2 ANQGSEA. The CDR3 contains 14 residues. CDR3 amino acids: CSVEVDRGSGGYTF. CDR3 DNA: TGCAGCGTTGAAGTGGACAGGGGGTCGGGGGGCTACACCTTC.

The J gene is TRBJ2-7, the V gene TRBV11-2; 9 bases map to TRBD1. Trimming took 3 bases from V and 7 from J; bases not matched to a gene: 13. Germline V gives CDR1 SGHAT, CDR2 FQNNGV. CDR3 size: 16 residues. CDR3 sequence: CASSFGLGTGRVEQYF. The CDR3 region has the DNA TGTGCCAGCAGCTTTGGTTTAGGGACAGGGAGGGTGGAGCAGTACTTC.

The chain has TRBV7-2 and TRBJ2-7; 10 bases are a match to TRBD2. Germline loops: CDR1 SGHTA, CDR2 FQGNSA. CDR3 length: 15 amino acids. V was clipped by 5 bases and J by 3 bases; unmatched bases: 7. In nucleotides, the CDR3 is TGTGCCAGCAGCCCTCTAGCGGGAGAGTTCTACGAGCAGTACTTC. It translates to CASSPLAGEFYEQYF. Full variable domain (outside the CDR3, taken from reference TRBV7-2 and TRBJ2-7): GAGVSQSPSNKVTEKGKDVELRCDPISGHTALYWYRQSLGQGLEFLIYFQGNSAPDKSGLPSDRFSAERTGGSVSTLTIQRTQQEDSAVYLCASSPLAGEFYEQYFGPGTRLTVT.

The gene calls are TRBV13 and TRBJ2-3; TRBD2 is a possible D gene (6 bases). Trimming removed 6 bases at V and 5 bases at J, with 12 bases between. From germline, CDR1 is PRHDT and CDR2 FYEKMQ (reference sequence). The CDR3 runs to 13 residues. CDR3 nucleotides: TGTGCCAGCAGGGGGACTCTTTTAGATACGCAGTATTTT. Translation: CASRGTLLDTQYF.

This chain uses TRBV6-6 with TRBJ1-1, with 9 bases that match TRBD1. Trimming took 7 bases from V and 0 from J; bases not matched to a gene: 6. The CDR3 is 15 residues long. Germline CDR1 is MNHNY and CDR2 is SVGAGI (reference sequence). The CDR3 nucleotides read TGTGCCAGCATAGGACAGGGGAGAATGAACACTGAAGCTTTCTTT. This encodes CASIGQGRMNTEAFF.

The genes are TRBV7-2 and TRBJ2-7; D is unresolved. This CDR3 region has 11 residues. Per the germline V gene, CDR1 is SGHTA and CDR2 is FQGNSA. The V gene lost 4 bases and the J gene lost 4 bases, with 5 bases spanning the gap. CDR3 residues: CASSSRYEQYF. CDR3 nucleotide sequence: TGTGCCAGCAGCTCCCGTTACGAGCAGTACTTC.